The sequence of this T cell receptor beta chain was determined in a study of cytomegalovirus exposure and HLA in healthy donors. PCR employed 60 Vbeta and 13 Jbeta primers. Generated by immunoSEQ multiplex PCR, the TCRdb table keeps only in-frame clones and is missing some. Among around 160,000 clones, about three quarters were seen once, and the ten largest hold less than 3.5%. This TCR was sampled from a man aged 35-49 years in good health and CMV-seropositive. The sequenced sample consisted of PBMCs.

The DNA for the CDR3 is TGTGCCAGTAGGCGGATTACAAGCACAGATACGCAGTATTTT. Translation gives CASRRITSTDTQYF. V usage is TRBV19 and J usage is TRBJ2-3; D is unresolved. The CDR3 spans 14 residues. Germline V CDR1 and CDR2: LNHDA, SQIVND (reference sequence). V was clipped by 6 bases and J by 0 bases, with 10 bases between them. Drawing the rest from reference TRBV19 and TRBJ2-3, the complete variable domain is DGGITQSPKYLFRKEGQNVTLSCEQNLNHDAMYWYRQDPGQGLRLIYYSQIVNDFQKGDIAEGYSVSREKKESFPLTVTSAQKNPTAFYLCASRRITSTDTQYFGPGTRLTVL.